The clone carrying this T cell receptor beta chain was observed a single time. This sample stems from a study of blood T cell repertoires in COVID-19. Study as a whole: Acute and convalescent COVID-19 specimens originated in the United States, Italy and Spain. Nucleic acid was either cDNA or gDNA, and it came from T cells, B-cell-depleted T cells, or PBMCs.

Clones were sequenced by immunoSEQ multiplex PCR, and TCRdb holds only the in-frame ones, with some missing. The table lists about 74,000 clones, roughly 90% of them singletons. Specimen: peripheral blood. This sequence originates from a human donor in a cohort sampled during active COVID-19.

The CDR3 loop reads CASSPSGSNQPQHF. CDR3 in DNA: TGTGCCAGCAGTCCTTCGGGGTCAAATCAGCCCCAGCATTTT. This rearrangement joins TRBV7-9 to TRBJ1-5; D unresolved. This CDR3 is built from 14 residues. V was shortened by 6 bases and J by 4 bases, with 13 bases between the two germline ends. The germline gives CDR1 SEHNR, CDR2 FQNEAQ (reference sequence).